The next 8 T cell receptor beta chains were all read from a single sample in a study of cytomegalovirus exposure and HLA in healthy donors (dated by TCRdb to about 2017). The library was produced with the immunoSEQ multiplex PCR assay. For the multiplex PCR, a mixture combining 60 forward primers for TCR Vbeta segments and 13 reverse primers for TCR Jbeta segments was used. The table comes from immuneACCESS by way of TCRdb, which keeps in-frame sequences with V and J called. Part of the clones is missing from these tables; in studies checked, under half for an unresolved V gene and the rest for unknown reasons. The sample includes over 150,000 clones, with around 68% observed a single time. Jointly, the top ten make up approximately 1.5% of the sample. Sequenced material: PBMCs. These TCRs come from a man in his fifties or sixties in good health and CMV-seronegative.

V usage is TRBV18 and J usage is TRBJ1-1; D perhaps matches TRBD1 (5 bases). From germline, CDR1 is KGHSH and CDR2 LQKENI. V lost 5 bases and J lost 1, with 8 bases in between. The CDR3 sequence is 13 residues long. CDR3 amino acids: CASSSTENTEAFF. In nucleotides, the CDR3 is TGTGCCAGCTCATCGACAGAGAACACTGAAGCTTTCTTT. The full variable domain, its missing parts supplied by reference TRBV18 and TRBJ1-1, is NAGVMQNPRHLVRRRGQEARLRCSPMKGHSHVYWYRQLPEEGLKFMVYLQKENIIDESGMPKERFSAEFPKEGPSILRIQQVVRGDSAAYFCASSSTENTEAFFGQGTRLTVV.

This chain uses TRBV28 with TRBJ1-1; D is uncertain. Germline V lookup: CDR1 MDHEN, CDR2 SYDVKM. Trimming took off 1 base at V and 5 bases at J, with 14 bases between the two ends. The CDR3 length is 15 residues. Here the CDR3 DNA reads TGTGCCAGCAGTTTATATCGCAGACTCTCTACTGAAGCTTTCTTT. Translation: CASSLYRRLSTEAFF. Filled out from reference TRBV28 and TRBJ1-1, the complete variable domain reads DVKVTQSSRYLVKRTGEKVFLECVQDMDHENMFWYRQDPGLGLRLIYFSYDVKMKEKGDIPEGYSVSREKKERFSLILESASTNQTSMYLCASSLYRRLSTEAFFGQGTRLTVV.

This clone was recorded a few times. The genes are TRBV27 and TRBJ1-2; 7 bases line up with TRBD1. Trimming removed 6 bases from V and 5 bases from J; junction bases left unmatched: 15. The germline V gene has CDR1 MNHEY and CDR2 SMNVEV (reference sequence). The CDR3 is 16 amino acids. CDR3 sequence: CASRRGGADVGYGYTF. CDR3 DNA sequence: TGTGCCAGCAGGAGAGGGGGCGCAGATGTCGGGTATGGCTACACCTTC.

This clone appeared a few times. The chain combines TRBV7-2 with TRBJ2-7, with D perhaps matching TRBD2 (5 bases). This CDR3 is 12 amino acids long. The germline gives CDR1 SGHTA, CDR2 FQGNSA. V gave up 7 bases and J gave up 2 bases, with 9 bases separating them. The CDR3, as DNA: TGTGCCAGCACCCCCGGGGCCTACGAGCAGTACTTC. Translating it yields CASTPGAYEQYF.

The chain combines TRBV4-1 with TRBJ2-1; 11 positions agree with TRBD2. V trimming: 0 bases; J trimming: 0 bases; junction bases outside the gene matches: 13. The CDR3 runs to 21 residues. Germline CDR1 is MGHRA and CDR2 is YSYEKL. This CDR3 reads CASSQDFGPGLAVSSYNEQFF. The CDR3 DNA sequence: TGCGCCAGCAGCCAAGATTTCGGACCGGGACTAGCGGTCAGCTCCTACAATGAGCAGTTCTTC.

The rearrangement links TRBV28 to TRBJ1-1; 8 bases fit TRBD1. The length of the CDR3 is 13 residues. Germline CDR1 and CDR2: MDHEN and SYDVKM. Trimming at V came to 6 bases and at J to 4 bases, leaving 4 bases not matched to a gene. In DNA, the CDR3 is TGTGCCAGCAGAGATACAGGGGGCACTGAAGCTTTCTTT. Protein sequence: CASRDTGGTEAFF.

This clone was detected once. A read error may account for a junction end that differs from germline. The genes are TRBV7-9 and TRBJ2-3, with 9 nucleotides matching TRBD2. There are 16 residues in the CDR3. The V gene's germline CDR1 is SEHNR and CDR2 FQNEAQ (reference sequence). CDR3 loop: CSSSSSWGLATDTQYF. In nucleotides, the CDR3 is TGTTCCAGCAGCTCCAGCTGGGGACTAGCCACAGATACGCAGTATTTT.

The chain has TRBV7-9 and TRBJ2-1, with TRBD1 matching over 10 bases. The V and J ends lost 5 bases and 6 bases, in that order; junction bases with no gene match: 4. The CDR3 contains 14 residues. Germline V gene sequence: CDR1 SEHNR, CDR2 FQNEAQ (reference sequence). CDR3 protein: CASSHGQGGNEQFF. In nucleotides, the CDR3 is TGTGCCAGCAGCCATGGACAGGGGGGCAATGAGCAGTTCTTC.